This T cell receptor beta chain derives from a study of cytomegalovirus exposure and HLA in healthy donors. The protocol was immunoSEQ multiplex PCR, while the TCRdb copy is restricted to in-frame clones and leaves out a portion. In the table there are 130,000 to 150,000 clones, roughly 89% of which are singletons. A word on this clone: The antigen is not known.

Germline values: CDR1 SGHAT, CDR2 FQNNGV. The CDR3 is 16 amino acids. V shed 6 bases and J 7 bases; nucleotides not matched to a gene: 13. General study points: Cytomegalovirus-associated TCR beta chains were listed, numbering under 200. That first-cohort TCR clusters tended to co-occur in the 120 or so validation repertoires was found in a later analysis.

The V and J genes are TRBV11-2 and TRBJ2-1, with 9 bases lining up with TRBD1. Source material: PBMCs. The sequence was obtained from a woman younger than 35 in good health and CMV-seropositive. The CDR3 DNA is TGTGCCAGCAGTAGCGGAACAGGGGGCGTAGGTAATGAGCAGTTCTTC. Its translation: CASSSGTGGVGNEQFF. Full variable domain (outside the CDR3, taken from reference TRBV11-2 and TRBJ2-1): EAGVAQSPRYKIIEKRQSVAFWCNPISGHATLYWYQQILGQGPKLLIQFQNNGVVDDSQLPKDRFSAERLKGVDSTLKIQPAKLEDSAVYLCASSSGTGGVGNEQFFGPGTRLTVL.